This T cell receptor (beta chain) was obtained from a study of CD8 T cells in ankylosing spondylitis. Study results and caveats: There was reportedly significant enrichment of clones that were disease-linked in matched ankylosing spondylitis synovial fluid. A TCR beta motif of about 8 highly homologous variants appeared characteristic of ankylosing spondylitis blood.

Library preparation for TCR beta used quantitative 5'-RACE with molecular barcodes. TCRdb fed the 5' RACE reads into MiXCR, producing one record per CDR3 protein. The table has approximately 130,000 distinct CDR3 sequences, around 9.3% seen once. This clonotype was counted many times. The antigen remains unidentified. V lost 6 bases and J 3 bases, leaving 8 bases between the germline ends. Germline CDR1 MDHEN, CDR2 SYDVKM. There are 12 residues in the CDR3. Input material: blood, either unsorted or a sorted T cell fraction (not recorded which). This clonotype originated in a male donor with ankylosing spondylitis or in good health (not recorded which). The rearrangement joins TRBV28 to TRBJ2-5; D is unresolved. The CDR3 reads CASRRSKETQYF. The CDR3, as DNA: TGTGCCAGCAGAAGGTCCAAAGAGACCCAGTACTTC.